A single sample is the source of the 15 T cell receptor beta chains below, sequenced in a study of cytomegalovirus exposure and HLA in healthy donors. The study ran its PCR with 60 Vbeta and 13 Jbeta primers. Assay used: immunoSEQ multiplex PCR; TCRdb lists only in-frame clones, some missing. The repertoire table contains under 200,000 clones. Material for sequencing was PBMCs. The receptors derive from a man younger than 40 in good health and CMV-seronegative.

For the CDR3, the DNA is TGTGCCAGCAGTACCGGGACAGGGGATGAAAAACTGTTTTTT. It encodes CASSTGTGDEKLFF. The rearrangement links TRBV6-5 to TRBJ1-4, with 10 bases matching TRBD1. The ends lost 5 bases at V and 6 bases at J; junction bases unmatched: 3. This CDR3 comprises 14 residues. CDR1 and CDR2 (germline): MNHEY, SVGAGI.

CDR3 sequence: CASRPGTEYYGYTF. The CDR3 DNA follows: TGTGCCAGCAGGCCCGGGACAGAATACTATGGCTACACCTTC. The genes are TRBV6-1 and TRBJ1-2; 7 positions match TRBD1. This CDR3 has 14 amino acids. The germline CDR1 and CDR2 sequences are MNHNS and SASEGT. With V trimmed by 6 bases and J by 3 bases, 7 bases remained unmatched.

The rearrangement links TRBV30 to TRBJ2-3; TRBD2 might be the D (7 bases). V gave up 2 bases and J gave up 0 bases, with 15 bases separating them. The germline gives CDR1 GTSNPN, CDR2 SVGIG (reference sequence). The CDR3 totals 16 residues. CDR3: CAWSSAGAGSTDTQYF. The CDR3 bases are TGTGCCTGGAGTTCCGCGGGGGCGGGGAGCACAGATACGCAGTATTTT.

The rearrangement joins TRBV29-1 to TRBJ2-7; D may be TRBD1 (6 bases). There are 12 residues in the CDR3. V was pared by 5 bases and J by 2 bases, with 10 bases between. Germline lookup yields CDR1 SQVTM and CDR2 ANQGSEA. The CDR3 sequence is CSVRDNAYEQYF. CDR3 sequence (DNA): TGCAGCGTTAGGGACAATGCCTACGAGCAGTACTTC.

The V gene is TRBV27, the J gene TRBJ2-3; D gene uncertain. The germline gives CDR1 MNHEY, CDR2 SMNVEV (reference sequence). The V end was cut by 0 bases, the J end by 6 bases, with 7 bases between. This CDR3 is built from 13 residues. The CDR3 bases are TGTGCCAGCAGTTTATCTTACCAGGATACGCAGTATTTT. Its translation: CASSLSYQDTQYF.

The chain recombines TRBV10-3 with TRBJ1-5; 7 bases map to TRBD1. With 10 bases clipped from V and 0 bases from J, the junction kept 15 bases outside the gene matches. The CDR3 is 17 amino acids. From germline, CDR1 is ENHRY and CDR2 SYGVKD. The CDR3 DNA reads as TGTGCCACCGGGCTGGCACAGGGGCAAAATAGCAATCAGCCCCAGCATTTT. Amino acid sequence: CATGLAQGQNSNQPQHF.

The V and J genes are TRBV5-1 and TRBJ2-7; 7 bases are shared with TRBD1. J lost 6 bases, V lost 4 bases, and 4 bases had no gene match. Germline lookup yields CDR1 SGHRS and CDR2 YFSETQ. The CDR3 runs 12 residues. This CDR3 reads CASSPTGTEQYF. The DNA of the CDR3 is TGCGCCAGCAGCCCGACAGGGACCGAGCAGTACTTC.

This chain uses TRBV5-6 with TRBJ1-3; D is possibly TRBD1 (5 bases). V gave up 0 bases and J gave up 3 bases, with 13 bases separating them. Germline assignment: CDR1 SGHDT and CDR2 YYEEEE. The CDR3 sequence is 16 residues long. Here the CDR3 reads CASSLEARVYGNTIYF. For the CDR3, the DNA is TGTGCCAGCAGCTTGGAGGCCAGGGTATATGGAAACACCATATATTTT.

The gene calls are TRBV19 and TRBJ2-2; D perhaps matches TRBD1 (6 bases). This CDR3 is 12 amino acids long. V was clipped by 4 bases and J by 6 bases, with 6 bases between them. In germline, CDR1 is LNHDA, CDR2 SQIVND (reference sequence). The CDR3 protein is CASSKGAGELFF. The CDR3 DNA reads TGTGCCAGTAGTAAGGGGGCCGGGGAGCTGTTTTTT.

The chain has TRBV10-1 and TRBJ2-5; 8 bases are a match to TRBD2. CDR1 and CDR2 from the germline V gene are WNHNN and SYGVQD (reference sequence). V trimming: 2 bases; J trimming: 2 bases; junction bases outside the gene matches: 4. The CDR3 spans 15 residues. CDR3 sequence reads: CASSETAGVQETQYF. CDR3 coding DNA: TGCGCCAGCAGTGAGACAGCGGGAGTACAAGAGACCCAGTACTTC.

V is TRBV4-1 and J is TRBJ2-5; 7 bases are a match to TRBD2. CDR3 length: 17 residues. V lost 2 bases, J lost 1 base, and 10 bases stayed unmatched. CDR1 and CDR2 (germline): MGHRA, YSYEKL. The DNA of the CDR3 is TGCGCCAGCAGCCAAATAGGTGGCGGGAGAAGCCAAGAGACCCAGTACTTC. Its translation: CASSQIGGGRSQETQYF.

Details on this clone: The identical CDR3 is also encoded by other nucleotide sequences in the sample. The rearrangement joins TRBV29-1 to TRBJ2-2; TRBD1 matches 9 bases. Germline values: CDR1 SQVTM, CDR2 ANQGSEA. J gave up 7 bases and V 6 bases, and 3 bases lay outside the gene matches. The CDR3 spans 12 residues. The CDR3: CSVGQGHGELFF. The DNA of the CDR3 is TGCAGCGTGGGACAGGGCCACGGGGAGCTGTTTTTT.

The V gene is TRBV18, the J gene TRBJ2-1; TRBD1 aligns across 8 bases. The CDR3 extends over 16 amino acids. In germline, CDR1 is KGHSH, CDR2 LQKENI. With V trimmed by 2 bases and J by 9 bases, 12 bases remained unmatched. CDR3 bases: TGTGCCAGCTCACCAGGACAGGGTAGGGTTGATGGTGAGCAGTTCTTC. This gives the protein CASSPGQGRVDGEQFF. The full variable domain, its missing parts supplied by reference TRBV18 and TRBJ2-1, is NAGVMQNPRHLVRRRGQEARLRCSPMKGHSHVYWYRQLPEEGLKFMVYLQKENIIDESGMPKERFSAEFPKEGPSILRIQQVVRGDSAAYFCASSPGQGRVDGEQFFGPGTRLTVL.

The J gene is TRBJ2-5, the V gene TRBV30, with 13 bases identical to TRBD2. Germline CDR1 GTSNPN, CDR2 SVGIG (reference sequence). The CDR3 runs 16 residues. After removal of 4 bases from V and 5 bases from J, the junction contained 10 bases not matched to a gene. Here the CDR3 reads CAWIPGLAGARETQYF. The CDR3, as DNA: TGTGCCTGGATCCCCGGACTAGCGGGGGCGAGGGAGACCCAGTACTTC.

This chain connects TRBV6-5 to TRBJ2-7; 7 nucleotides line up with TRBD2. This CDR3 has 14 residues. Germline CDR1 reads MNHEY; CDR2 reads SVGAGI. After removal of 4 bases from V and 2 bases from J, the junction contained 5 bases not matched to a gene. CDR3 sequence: CASSWSGATYEQYF. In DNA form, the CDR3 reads TGTGCCAGCAGTTGGAGCGGGGCCACCTACGAGCAGTACTTC.